The present T cell receptor (beta chain) was sequenced within a study of T-cell reconstitution after alpha-beta-depleted transplantation in children. Unique molecular identifiers were incorporated during preparation of the TCRbeta library. TCRdb re-analysed the PCR reads in MiXCR, keeping a single row per CDR3 protein. The sample gives around 680,000 distinct CDR3 sequences, around 16% of which show up once; 0.8% to 1.1% is in the top ten. The trim removed 5 bases at V and 5 bases at J, leaving 13 bases unmatched. The CDR3 consists of 16 residues. Germline CDR1 reads MNHEY; CDR2 reads SVGAGI. This clonotype originated in a human donor who donated a stem cell graft to a child with acute myeloid leukemia. This rearrangement joins TRBV6-5 to TRBJ2-7, with 9 bases fitting TRBD1. This specimen consisted of PBMCs from the stem cell graft donor, obtained from the stem cell graft. CDR3: CASSSDPGQGFHEQYF. In nucleotides, the CDR3 is TGTGCCAGCAGTAGTGACCCGGGACAGGGTTTCCACGAGCAGTACTTC.